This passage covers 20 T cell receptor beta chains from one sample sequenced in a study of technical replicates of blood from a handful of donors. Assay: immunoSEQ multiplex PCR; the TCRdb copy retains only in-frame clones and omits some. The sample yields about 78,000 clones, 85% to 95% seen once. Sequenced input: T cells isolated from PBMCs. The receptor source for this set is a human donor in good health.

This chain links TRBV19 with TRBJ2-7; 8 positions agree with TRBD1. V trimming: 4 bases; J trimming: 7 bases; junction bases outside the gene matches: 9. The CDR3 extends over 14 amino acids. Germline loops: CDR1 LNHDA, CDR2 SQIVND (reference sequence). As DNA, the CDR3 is TGTGCCAGTAGTACAGGGGGCGAAACACGGGAGCAGTACTTC. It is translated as CASSTGGETREQYF.

CDR3 sequence reads: CASSLATSGSTDTQYF. For the CDR3, the DNA is TGTGCCAGCAGCTTGGCGACTAGCGGGAGCACAGATACGCAGTATTTT. The genes are TRBV5-4 and TRBJ2-3, with 10 bases fitting TRBD2. J lost 0 bases, V lost 0 bases, and 1 base had no gene match. Per the germline V gene, CDR1 is SGHNT and CDR2 is YYREEE (reference sequence). This CDR3 comprises 16 residues.

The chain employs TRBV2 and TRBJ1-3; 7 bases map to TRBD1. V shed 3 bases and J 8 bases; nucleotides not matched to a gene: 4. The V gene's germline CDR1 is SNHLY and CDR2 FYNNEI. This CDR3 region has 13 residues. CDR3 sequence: CASSETGMDTIYF. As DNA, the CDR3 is TGTGCCAGCAGTGAGACAGGGATGGACACCATATATTTT.

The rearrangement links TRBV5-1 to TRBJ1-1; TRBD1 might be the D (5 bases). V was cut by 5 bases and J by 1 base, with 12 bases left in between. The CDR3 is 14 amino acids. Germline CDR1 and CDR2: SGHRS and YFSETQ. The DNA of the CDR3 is TGCGCCAGCAGTCCAGCCACAGGGAACACTGAAGCTTTCTTT. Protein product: CASSPATGNTEAFF.

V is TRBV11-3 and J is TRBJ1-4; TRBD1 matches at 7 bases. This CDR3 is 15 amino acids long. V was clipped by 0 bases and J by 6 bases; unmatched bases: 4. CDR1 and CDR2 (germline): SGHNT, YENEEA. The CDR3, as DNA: TGTGCCAGCAGCTTAGAACAGGGGAGAGATGAAAAACTGTTTTTT. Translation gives CASSLEQGRDEKLFF.

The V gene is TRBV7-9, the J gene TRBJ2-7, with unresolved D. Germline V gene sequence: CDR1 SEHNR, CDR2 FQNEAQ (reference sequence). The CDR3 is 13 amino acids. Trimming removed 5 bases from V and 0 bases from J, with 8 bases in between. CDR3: CASSKPSSYEQYF. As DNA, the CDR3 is TGTGCCAGCAGCAAACCGAGCTCCTACGAGCAGTACTTC.

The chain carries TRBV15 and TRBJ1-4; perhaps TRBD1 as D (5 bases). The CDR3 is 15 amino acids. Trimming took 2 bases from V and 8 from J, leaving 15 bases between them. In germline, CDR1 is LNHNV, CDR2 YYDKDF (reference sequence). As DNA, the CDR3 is TGTGCCACCAGCAGAATGGGGCAGGCGGAGGAAAAACTGTTTTTT. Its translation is CATSRMGQAEEKLFF.

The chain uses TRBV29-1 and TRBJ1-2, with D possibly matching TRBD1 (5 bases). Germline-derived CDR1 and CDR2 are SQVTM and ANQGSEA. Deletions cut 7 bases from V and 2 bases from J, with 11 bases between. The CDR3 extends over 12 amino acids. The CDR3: CSGAGSNYGYTF. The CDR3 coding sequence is TGCAGCGGTGCAGGGTCCAACTATGGCTACACCTTC.

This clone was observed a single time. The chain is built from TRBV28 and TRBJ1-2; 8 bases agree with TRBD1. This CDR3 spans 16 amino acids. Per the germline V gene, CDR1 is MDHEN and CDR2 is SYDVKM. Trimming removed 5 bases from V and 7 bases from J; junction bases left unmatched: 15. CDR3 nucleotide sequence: TGTGCCAGCAGTGCCCACAGGGGGTCTGTTTCGGGTGGCTACACCTTC. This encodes CASSAHRGSVSGGYTF.

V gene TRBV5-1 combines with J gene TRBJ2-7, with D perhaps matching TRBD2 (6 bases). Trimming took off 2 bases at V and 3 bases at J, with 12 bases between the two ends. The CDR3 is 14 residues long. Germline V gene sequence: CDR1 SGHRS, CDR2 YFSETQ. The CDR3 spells CASSLGGAGYEQYF. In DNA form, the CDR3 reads TGCGCCAGCAGCTTAGGCGGGGCGGGCTACGAGCAGTACTTC.

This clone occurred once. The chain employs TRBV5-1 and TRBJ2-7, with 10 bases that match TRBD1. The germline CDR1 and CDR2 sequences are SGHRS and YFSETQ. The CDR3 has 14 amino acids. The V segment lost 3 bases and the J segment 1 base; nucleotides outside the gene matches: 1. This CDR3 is CASSWGQGSYEQYF. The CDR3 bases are TGCGCCAGCAGCTGGGGACAGGGGTCCTACGAGCAGTACTTC.

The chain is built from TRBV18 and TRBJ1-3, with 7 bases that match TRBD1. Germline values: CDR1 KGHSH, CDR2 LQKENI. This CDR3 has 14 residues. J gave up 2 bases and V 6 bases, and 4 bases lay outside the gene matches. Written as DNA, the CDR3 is TGTGCCAGCTCCCCCGGGACAGCTGGAAACACCATATATTTT. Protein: CASSPGTAGNTIYF.

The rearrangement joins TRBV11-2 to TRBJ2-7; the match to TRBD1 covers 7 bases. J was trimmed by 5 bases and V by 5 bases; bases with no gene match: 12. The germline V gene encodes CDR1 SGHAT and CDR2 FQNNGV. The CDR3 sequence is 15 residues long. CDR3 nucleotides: TGTGCCAGCAGCCCGCCCGGCAGGGGGTCCCACGAGCAGTACTTC. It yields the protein CASSPPGRGSHEQYF.

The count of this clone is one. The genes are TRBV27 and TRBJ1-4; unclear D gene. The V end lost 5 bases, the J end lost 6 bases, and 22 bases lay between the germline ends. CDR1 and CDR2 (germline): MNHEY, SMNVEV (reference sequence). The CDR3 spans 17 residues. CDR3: CASSPSGLLRVDEKLFF. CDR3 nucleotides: TGTGCCAGCAGTCCTTCCGGTTTGCTCCGGGTGGATGAAAAACTGTTTTTT.

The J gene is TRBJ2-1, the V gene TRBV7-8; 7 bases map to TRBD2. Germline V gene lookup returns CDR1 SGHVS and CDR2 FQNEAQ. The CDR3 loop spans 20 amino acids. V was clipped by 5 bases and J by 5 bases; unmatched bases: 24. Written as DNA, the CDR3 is TGTGCCAGCAGCGAGGTTCGGGTACGGGACTACAAGCCAGAAAACAATGAGCAGTTCTTC. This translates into CASSEVRVRDYKPENNEQFF.

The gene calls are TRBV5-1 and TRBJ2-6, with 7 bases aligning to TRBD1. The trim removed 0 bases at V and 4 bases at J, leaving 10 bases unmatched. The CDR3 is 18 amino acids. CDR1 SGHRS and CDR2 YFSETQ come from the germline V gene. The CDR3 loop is CASSLALIRGSGANVLTF. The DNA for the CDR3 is TGCGCCAGCAGCTTGGCCTTAATCAGGGGGTCAGGGGCCAACGTCCTGACTTTC.

The CDR3 loop is CASSERRTGGPYEQYF. As DNA, the CDR3 is TGTGCCAGCAGTGAACGTCGGACAGGGGGCCCCTACGAGCAGTACTTC. The rearrangement joins TRBV6-1 to TRBJ2-7, with 11 bases identical to TRBD1. This CDR3 has 16 amino acids. J was trimmed by 2 bases and V by 2 bases; bases with no gene match: 5. Germline-derived CDR1 and CDR2 are MNHNS and SASEGT.

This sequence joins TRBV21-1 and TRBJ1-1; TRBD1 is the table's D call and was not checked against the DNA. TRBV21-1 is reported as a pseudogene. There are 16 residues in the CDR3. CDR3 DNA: TGTGCCAGCAGCAAAGTGGCAGGGGACGAGAACACTGAAGCTTTCTTT. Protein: CASSKVAGDENTEAFF.

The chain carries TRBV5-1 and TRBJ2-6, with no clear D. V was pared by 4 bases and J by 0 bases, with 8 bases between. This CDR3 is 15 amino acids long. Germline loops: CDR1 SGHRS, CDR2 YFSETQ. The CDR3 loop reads CASSPMSSGANVLTF. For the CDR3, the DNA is TGCGCCAGCAGCCCTATGAGCTCTGGGGCCAACGTCCTGACTTTC.

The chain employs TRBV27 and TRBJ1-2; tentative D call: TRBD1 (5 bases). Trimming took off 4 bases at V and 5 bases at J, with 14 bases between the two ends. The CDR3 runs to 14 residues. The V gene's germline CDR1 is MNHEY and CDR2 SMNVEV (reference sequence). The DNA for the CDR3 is TGTGCCAGCAGTTCCGCGGTCAGGGATTATGGCTACACCTTC. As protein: CASSSAVRDYGYTF.